Listed here are 26 T cell receptor beta chains from one sample, sequenced in a study of CD8 T cells in Susac syndrome. The authors reverse transcribed roughly 0.5 to 1 ug RNA with random hexamers. One entry per CDR3 protein, called by TCRdb with MiXCR from the immunoSEQ multiplex PCR reads. This table has about 210,000 distinct CDR3 sequences, over 85% appearing once. The material sequenced was CD4+ T cells from PBMCs. The source is a human donor in good health.

This chain uses TRBV5-4 with TRBJ2-1, with D perhaps matching TRBD1 (5 bases). Trimming removed 4 bases from V and 5 bases from J, with 19 bases in between. The CDR3 runs to 16 residues. Germline V lookup: CDR1 SGHNT, CDR2 YYREEE (reference sequence). The CDR3, as DNA: TGTGCCAGCAGCCCAACGGCCAGGGTAGGAGACAATGAGCAGTTCTTC. This gives the protein CASSPTARVGDNEQFF.

The chain has TRBV28 and TRBJ2-1; the D is unclear. Trimming removed 10 bases at V and 9 bases at J, with 19 bases between. Germline CDR1 and CDR2: MDHEN and SYDVKM. The CDR3 spans 13 residues. CDR3 loop: CATNDSWQREQFF. The DNA for the CDR3 is TGTGCCACCAACGATTCCTGGCAGCGTGAGCAGTTCTTC.

The CDR3 DNA reads TGTGCCACCAGTGACCGGGACAGCTACTATGGCTACACCTTC. It codes for CATSDRDSYYGYTF. The chain recombines TRBV24-1 with TRBJ1-2; TRBD1 agrees at 7 bases. In germline, CDR1 is KGHDR, CDR2 SFDVKD. The junction had 4 bases not matched to a gene; V was cut back by 4 bases and J by 3 bases. CDR3 length equals 14 residues.

This clonotype came up once. The rearrangement joins TRBV7-9 to TRBJ2-1, with 8 bases fitting TRBD2. Germline assignment: CDR1 SEHNR and CDR2 FQNEAQ (reference sequence). The CDR3 extends over 16 amino acids. The junction had 15 bases not matched to a gene; V was cut back by 10 bases and J by 4 bases. For the CDR3, the DNA is TGTGCCATTACGATGCCCCAGGGACTAGATTACAATGAGCAGTTCTTC. Its translation is CAITMPQGLDYNEQFF.

The rearrangement joins TRBV29-1 to TRBJ1-1; a possible D gene is TRBD1 (6 bases). CDR1 is SQVTM, CDR2 ANQGSEA, per germline. The CDR3 is 12 amino acids. Deletions cut 6 bases from V and 7 bases from J, with 15 bases between. The DNA of the CDR3 is TGCAGCGTGGACCTTACAGGGATTGAAGCTTTCTTT. It is translated as CSVDLTGIEAFF.

This clonotype was detected once. The chain carries TRBV12-5 and TRBJ2-3; possibly TRBD2 for D (5 bases). This CDR3 region has 11 residues. Germline V gives CDR1 LGHNT, CDR2 FRNRAP. The ends were cut back, 5 bases at V and 5 bases at J, with 5 bases in the middle. In DNA, the CDR3 is TGTGCTAGTGGTCGGGAAGATACGCAGTATTTT. It specifies CASGREDTQYF.

V and J are TRBV7-9 and TRBJ1-2, with D unclear. The germline V gene has CDR1 SEHNR and CDR2 FQNEAQ (reference sequence). This CDR3 region has 13 residues. Between the trimmed V and J ends, which lost 5 bases and 7 bases, there was a span of 14 bases. CDR3 region: CASSNAGEGGYTF. The CDR3 nucleotides read TGTGCCAGCAGCAACGCCGGGGAGGGTGGCTACACCTTC.

The chain joins TRBV11-2 to TRBJ2-5, with 10 bases aligning to TRBD1. Trimming at V came to 0 bases and at J to 5 bases, leaving 6 bases not matched to a gene. Germline V lookup: CDR1 SGHAT, CDR2 FQNNGV. The CDR3 spans 16 residues. The CDR3 spells CASSLETGGGWETQYF. The CDR3 DNA is TGTGCCAGCAGCTTAGAGACAGGGGGCGGTTGGGAGACCCAGTACTTC.

The chain joins TRBV7-2 to TRBJ2-5; D perhaps matches TRBD2 (5 bases). CDR1 SGHTA and CDR2 FQGNSA come from the germline V gene. The V gene lost 6 bases and the J gene lost 9 bases, with 17 bases spanning the gap. The CDR3 sequence is 13 residues long. CDR3 sequence: CASRPAVPRAQYF. CDR3 DNA: TGTGCCAGCAGACCTGCAGTACCGAGGGCCCAGTACTTC. Variable domain in full (rest from reference TRBV7-2 and TRBJ2-5): GAGVSQSPSNKVTEKGKDVELRCDPISGHTALYWYRQSLGQGLEFLIYFQGNSAPDKSGLPSDRFSAERTGGSVSTLTIQRTQQEDSAVYLCASRPAVPRAQYFGPGTRLLVL.

CDR3 coding DNA: TGTGCCTGGAGTGGTAGCGGGAGTATATCCTACGAGCAGTACGTC. This encodes CAWSGSGSISYEQYV. This chain connects TRBV30 to TRBJ2-7; 9 positions agree with TRBD2. Losses at the gene ends were 1 base for V and 1 base for J; bases not matched to a gene: 5. CDR1 GTSNPN and CDR2 SVGIG come from the germline V gene (reference sequence). This CDR3 spans 15 amino acids.

The chain is built from TRBV29-1 and TRBJ2-7; tentatively, D is TRBD2 (5 bases). With 3 bases removed from V and 8 bases from J, the gap between germline ends came to 17 bases. Germline CDR1 reads SQVTM; CDR2 reads ANQGSEA. The CDR3 runs 13 residues. CDR3 coding DNA: TGCAGCGTTGACGTCACGGACTCGAACAAGCAGTACTTC. As protein: CSVDVTDSNKQYF.

V gene TRBV9 combines with J gene TRBJ2-1, with 11 bases lining up with TRBD2. CDR3 length: 16 amino acids. With V trimmed by 0 bases and J by 8 bases, 7 bases remained unmatched. Germline loops: CDR1 SGDLS, CDR2 YYNGEE. The CDR3 nucleotides read TGTGCCAGCAGCGTAGCGGAGCTAGCGGGGGGCGATGAGCAGTTCTTC. Translated: CASSVAELAGGDEQFF.

The chain links TRBV18 to TRBJ2-7, with D possibly called TRBD1 or TRBD2 (5 bases each). Germline V gives CDR1 KGHSH, CDR2 LQKENI. The CDR3 is 13 amino acids. V dropped 6 bases and J dropped 7 bases, with 16 bases sitting between them. The CDR3 nucleotides are TGTGCCAGCTCTCCCGGGGCCGTTGGGGAGCAGTACTTC. The encoded protein is CASSPGAVGEQYF.

The rearrangement links TRBV3-1 to TRBJ2-5; maybe TRBD1 (5 bases). The CDR3 contains 13 residues. The V gene lost 2 bases and the J gene lost 5 bases, with 9 bases spanning the gap. Germline V gene sequence: CDR1 LGHDT, CDR2 YNNKEL (reference sequence). CDR3 in amino acids: CASSQLGQETQYF. CDR3 nucleotides: TGTGCCAGCAGCCAACTGGGGCAGGAGACCCAGTACTTC.

The chain is built from TRBV4-3 and TRBJ1-5; 7 nucleotides align to TRBD1. CDR3 length: 15 amino acids. Trimming at V came to 0 bases and at J to 6 bases, leaving 5 bases not matched to a gene. Germline lookup yields CDR1 LGHNA and CDR2 YSLEER. This CDR3 is CASSQERQGFQPQHF. DNA of the CDR3: TGCGCCAGCAGCCAAGAACGACAGGGCTTTCAGCCCCAGCATTTT.

The chain combines TRBV7-2 with TRBJ2-7; D is unresolved. V lost 5 bases, J lost 2 bases, and 13 bases lay in between. Germline V CDR1 and CDR2: SGHTA, FQGNSA. The CDR3 covers 14 residues. The CDR3 protein is CASSREPATYEQYF. The CDR3 nucleotides are TGTGCCAGCAGCCGAGAGCCAGCTACCTACGAGCAGTACTTC.

This chain uses TRBV7-6 with TRBJ1-2, with TRBD1 as a possible D gene (5 bases). The V end was cut by 4 bases, the J end by 4 bases, with 19 bases between. The CDR3 extends over 16 amino acids. The V gene's germline CDR1 is SGHVS and CDR2 FNYEAQ. CDR3 coding DNA: TGTGCCAGCAGCTCCGACCTTGCAGGGCGGGGCTATGGCTACACCTTC. It codes for CASSSDLAGRGYGYTF.

The chain employs TRBV28 and TRBJ1-1; D unclear. V shed 7 bases and J shed 5 bases, with 11 bases lying between them. Germline V gene sequence: CDR1 MDHEN, CDR2 SYDVKM. CDR3 length: 12 amino acids. CDR3 DNA: TGTGCCAGCAACACGCCCGGGACTGAAGCTTTCTTT. This codes for CASNTPGTEAFF.

This chain uses TRBV30 with TRBJ2-1; D is undetermined. The ends were cut back, 0 bases at V and 11 bases at J, with 8 bases in the middle. Germline loops: CDR1 GTSNPN, CDR2 SVGIG (reference sequence). The CDR3 extends over 11 amino acids. The CDR3: CAWSVSTQQFF. Written as DNA, the CDR3 is TGTGCCTGGAGTGTCTCGACACAGCAGTTCTTC.

The chain links TRBV19 to TRBJ2-5; D remains ambiguous. The germline V gene encodes CDR1 LNHDA and CDR2 SQIVND (reference sequence). The V and J ends lost 4 bases and 5 bases respectively, with 11 bases between them. The CDR3 totals 13 residues. This CDR3 reads CASSTAGRETQYF. CDR3 DNA: TGTGCCAGTAGTACCGCCGGGCGGGAGACCCAGTACTTC.

The chain couples TRBV9 to TRBJ1-1, with 7 bases identical to TRBD1. CDR3 length: 16 residues. J gave up 0 bases and V 0 bases, and 5 bases lay outside the gene matches. Germline V gene sequence: CDR1 SGDLS, CDR2 YYNGEE. The CDR3 nucleotides are TGTGCCAGCAGCGTAGAGGAAACAGGGGTGAACACTGAAGCTTTCTTT. Translation: CASSVEETGVNTEAFF. The full variable domain, in which reference TRBV9 and TRBJ1-1 provide the parts outside the CDR3, is DSGVTQTPKHLITATGQRVTLRCSPRSGDLSVYWYQQSLDQGLQFLIQYYNGEERAKGNILERFSAQQFPDLHSELNLSSLELGDSALYFCASSVEETGVNTEAFFGQGTRLTVV.

Here the CDR3 DNA reads TGCAGTGCTAGAGATCAAGACGAGCAGTACGTC. As protein: CSARDQDEQYV. The chain recombines TRBV20-1 with TRBJ2-7, with D unclear. CDR3 length: 11 residues. Germline V gene data show CDR1 as DFQATT and CDR2 as SNEGSKA (reference sequence). V was pared by 0 bases and J by 5 bases, with 5 bases between.

This chain joins TRBV10-3 and TRBJ2-7; D call uncertain. Trimming removed 8 bases at V and 2 bases at J, with 7 bases between. Germline lookup yields CDR1 ENHRY and CDR2 SYGVKD. The CDR3 extends over 11 amino acids. As DNA, the CDR3 is TGTGCCATCGGGGATACCTACGAGCAGTACTTC. This gives the protein CAIGDTYEQYF.

The chain employs TRBV27 and TRBJ1-2; the D is unclear. This CDR3 region has 16 residues. The germline gives CDR1 MNHEY, CDR2 SMNVEV (reference sequence). Trimming shortened V by 4 bases and J by 5 bases, and 20 bases separated the two germline ends. In DNA, the CDR3 is TGTGCCAGCAGTTCCCCGCGCGGGTCCTCCTCATATGGCTACACCTTC. Translated: CASSSPRGSSSYGYTF.

The CDR3 spells CAWSVWGKRNQPQHF. In DNA form, the CDR3 reads TGTGCCTGGAGTGTGTGGGGGAAACGCAATCAGCCCCAGCATTTT. The V and J genes are TRBV30 and TRBJ1-5, with a tentative D call TRBD1 (5 bases). This CDR3 spans 15 amino acids. Germline values: CDR1 GTSNPN, CDR2 SVGIG (reference sequence). With 0 bases removed from V and 2 bases from J, the gap between germline ends came to 11 bases.

The chain joins TRBV18 to TRBJ2-7, with D possibly being TRBD1 or TRBD2 (5 bases each). The germline gives CDR1 KGHSH, CDR2 LQKENI. The length of the CDR3 is 15 residues. V lost 2 bases to trimming and J lost 3 bases, with 14 bases between them. The CDR3 region is CASSPGQGRYYEQYF. Here the CDR3 DNA reads TGTGCCAGCTCACCAGGGCAGGGACGCTACTACGAGCAGTACTTC.